This T cell receptor beta chain was recovered during a study of T cell repertoires in cytomegalovirus infection. Overall study context: Public signatures in TCR beta pointed to CMV infection and matching HLA type.

Using its own MiXCR run on the reads, TCRdb lists one record per CDR3 protein. The data contain 7,700 or so distinct CDR3 sequences, 45% to 50% of them singletons. Study-level findings and limits: Carriage of CMV together with the relevant HLA was identifiable through cumulative public TCR beta family frequency. CMV-specific TCR beta clonotypes restricted by HLA-C were the ones dominating the ex vivo response.

CDR3 size: 14 residues. Germline V lookup: CDR1 MDHEN, CDR2 SYDVKM. V shed 5 bases, J shed 0 bases, and the junction held 2 bases outside the gene matches. This clonotype was seen a few times. Its antigen is unidentified. The chain is built from TRBV28 and TRBJ2-7; 9 bases are a match to TRBD1. The sample comprised PBMCs, sequenced either directly or after in vitro stimulation (not recorded which). The TCR sequence derives from a human donor in good health (CMV status not recorded). Some clones in this sample may be carry-over from other donors' samples. DNA of the CDR3: TGTGCCAGCAGTCAGGGACAGGGCTCCTACGAGCAGTACTTC. Translating gives CASSQGQGSYEQYF.